This entry describes one TCR beta chain. Its antigen remains unknown. Trimming at V came to 5 bases and at J to 2 bases, leaving 12 bases not matched to a gene. CDR1 and CDR2 (germline): LNHDA, SQIVND (reference sequence). The CDR3 covers 17 residues. The sample is drawn from a study of cytomegalovirus exposure and HLA in healthy donors. Use of 60 Vbeta and 13 Jbeta primers characterized the PCR. The protocol was immunoSEQ multiplex PCR, while the TCRdb copy is restricted to in-frame clones and leaves out a portion. The sample lists about 150,000 clones, roughly 80% occurring once. The study, taken as a whole, reports: Researchers left out some V segments, among them TRBV6-2 and TRBV6-3, as indistinguishable.

Sequencing was carried out using PBMCs. The receptor's source is a man aged 30-40 years in good health and CMV-seropositive. The rearrangement uses TRBV19 and TRBJ1-5, with 7 bases matching TRBD1. The DNA of the CDR3 is TGTGCCAGTAGTCCAAAAACACCCGGGACAGGCAATCAGCCCCAGCATTTT. Protein sequence: CASSPKTPGTGNQPQHF.